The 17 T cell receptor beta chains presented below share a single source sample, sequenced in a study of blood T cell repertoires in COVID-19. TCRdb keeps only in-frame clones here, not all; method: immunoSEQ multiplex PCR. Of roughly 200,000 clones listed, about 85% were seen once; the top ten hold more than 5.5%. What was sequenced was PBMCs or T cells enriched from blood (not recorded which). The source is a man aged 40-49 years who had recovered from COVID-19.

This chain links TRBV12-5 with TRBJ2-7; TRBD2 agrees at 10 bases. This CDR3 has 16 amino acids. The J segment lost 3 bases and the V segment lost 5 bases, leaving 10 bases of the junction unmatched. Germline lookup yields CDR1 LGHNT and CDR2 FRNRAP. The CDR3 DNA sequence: TGTGCTAGTGGTGCCTCCCGACTAGCGGGTTTCTACGAGCAGTACTTC. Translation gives CASGASRLAGFYEQYF.

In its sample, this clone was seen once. Written as DNA, the CDR3 is TGTGCCAGCAGCACCCTGGAGGCCTATGGCTACACCTTC. As protein: CASSTLEAYGYTF. The chain joins TRBV12-3 or TRBV12-4 to TRBJ1-2; D ambiguous. This CDR3 is 13 amino acids long. The V and J ends lost 6 bases and 4 bases respectively, with 12 bases between them.

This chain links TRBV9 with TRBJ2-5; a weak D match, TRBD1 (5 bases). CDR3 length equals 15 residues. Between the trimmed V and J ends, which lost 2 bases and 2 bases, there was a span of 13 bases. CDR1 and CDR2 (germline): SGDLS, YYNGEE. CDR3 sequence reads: CASSVDQGTQETQYF. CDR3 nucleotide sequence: TGTGCCAGCAGCGTGGACCAGGGTACTCAAGAGACCCAGTACTTC.

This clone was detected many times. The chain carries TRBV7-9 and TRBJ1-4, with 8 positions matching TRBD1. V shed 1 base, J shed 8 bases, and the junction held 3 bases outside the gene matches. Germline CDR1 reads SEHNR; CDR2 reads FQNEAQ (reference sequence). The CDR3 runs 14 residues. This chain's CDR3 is CASSLEDRDEKLFF. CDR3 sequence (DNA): TGTGCCAGCAGCTTAGAGGACAGGGACGAAAAACTGTTTTTT.

CDR3 coding DNA: TGTGCCAGCAGCCCGAGAGGGCCCCCAGATTCACCCCTCCACTTT. Protein: CASSPRGPPDSPLHF. The V call is TRBV7-2, the J call TRBJ1-6; D is ambiguous. The V and J ends lost 5 bases and 8 bases respectively, with 16 bases between them. This CDR3 has 15 residues. The germline V gene has CDR1 SGHTA and CDR2 FQGNSA. Full variable domain (missing parts from reference TRBV7-2 and TRBJ1-6): GAGVSQSPSNKVTEKGKDVELRCDPISGHTALYWYRQSLGQGLEFLIYFQGNSAPDKSGLPSDRFSAERTGGSVSTLTIQRTQQEDSAVYLCASSPRGPPDSPLHFGNGTRLTVT.

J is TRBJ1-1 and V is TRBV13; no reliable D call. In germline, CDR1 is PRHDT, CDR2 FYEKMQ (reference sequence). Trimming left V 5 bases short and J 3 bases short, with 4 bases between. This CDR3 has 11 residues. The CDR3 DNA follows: TGTGCCAGCAGCCGGGACACTGAAGCTTTCTTT. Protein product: CASSRDTEAFF. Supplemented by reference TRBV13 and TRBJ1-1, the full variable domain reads AAGVIQSPRHLIKEKRETATLKCYPIPRHDTVYWYQQGPGQDPQFLISFYEKMQSDKGSIPDRFSAQQFSDYHSELNMSSLELGDSALYFCASSRDTEAFFGQGTRLTVV.

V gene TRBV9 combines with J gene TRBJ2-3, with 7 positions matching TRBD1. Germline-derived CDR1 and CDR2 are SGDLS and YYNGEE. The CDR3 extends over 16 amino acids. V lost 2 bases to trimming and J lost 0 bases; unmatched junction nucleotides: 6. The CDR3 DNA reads TGTGCCAGCAGCGTGAACCGGGACAGAAGCACAGATACGCAGTATTTT. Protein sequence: CASSVNRDRSTDTQYF. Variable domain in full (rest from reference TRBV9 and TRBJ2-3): DSGVTQTPKHLITATGQRVTLRCSPRSGDLSVYWYQQSLDQGLQFLIQYYNGEERAKGNILERFSAQQFPDLHSELNLSSLELGDSALYFCASSVNRDRSTDTQYFGPGTRLTVL.

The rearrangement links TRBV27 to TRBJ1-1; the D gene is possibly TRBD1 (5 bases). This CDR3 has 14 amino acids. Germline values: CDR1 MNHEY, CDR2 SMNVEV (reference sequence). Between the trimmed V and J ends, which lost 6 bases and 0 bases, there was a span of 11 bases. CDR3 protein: CASRKEGVNTEAFF. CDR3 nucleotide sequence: TGTGCCAGCAGGAAGGAAGGGGTGAACACTGAAGCTTTCTTT.

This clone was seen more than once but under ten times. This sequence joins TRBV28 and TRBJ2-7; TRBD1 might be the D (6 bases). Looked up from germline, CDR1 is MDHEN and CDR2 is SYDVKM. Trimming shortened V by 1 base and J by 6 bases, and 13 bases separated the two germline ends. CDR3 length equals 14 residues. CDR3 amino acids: CASSLSFGQSEQYF. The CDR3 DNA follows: TGTGCCAGCAGTTTATCCTTCGGACAGTCCGAGCAGTACTTC.

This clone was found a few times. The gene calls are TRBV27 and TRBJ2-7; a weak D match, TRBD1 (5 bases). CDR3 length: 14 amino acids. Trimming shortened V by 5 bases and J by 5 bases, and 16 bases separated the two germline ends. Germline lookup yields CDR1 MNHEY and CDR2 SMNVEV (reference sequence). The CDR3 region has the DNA TGTGCCAGCAGTCAGGGTACCCTAGGGAACGAGCAGTACTTC. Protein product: CASSQGTLGNEQYF.

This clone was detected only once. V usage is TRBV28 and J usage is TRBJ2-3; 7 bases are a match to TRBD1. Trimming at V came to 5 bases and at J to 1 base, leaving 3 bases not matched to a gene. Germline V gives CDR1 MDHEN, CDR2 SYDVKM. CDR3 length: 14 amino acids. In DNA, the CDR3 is TGTGCCAGCAGTCAGACAGGGCGCACAGATACGCAGTATTTT. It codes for CASSQTGRTDTQYF. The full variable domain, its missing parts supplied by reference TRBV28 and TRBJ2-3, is DVKVTQSSRYLVKRTGEKVFLECVQDMDHENMFWYRQDPGLGLRLIYFSYDVKMKEKGDIPEGYSVSREKKERFSLILESASTNQTSMYLCASSQTGRTDTQYFGPGTRLTVL.

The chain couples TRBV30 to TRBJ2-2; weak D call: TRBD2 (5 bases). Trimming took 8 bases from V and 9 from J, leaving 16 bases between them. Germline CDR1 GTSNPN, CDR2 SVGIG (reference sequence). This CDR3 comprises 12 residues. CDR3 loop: CASPAGPRELFF. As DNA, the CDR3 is TGTGCCAGCCCGGCGGGTCCCCGGGAGCTGTTTTTT.

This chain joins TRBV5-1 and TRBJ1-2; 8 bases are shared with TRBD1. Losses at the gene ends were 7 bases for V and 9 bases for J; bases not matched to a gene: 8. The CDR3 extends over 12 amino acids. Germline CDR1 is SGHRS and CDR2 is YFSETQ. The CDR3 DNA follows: TGCGCCAGCGCGCCGAGACAGGGGAGCTACACCTTC. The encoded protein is CASAPRQGSYTF. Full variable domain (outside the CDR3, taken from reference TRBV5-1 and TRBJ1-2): KAGVTQTPRYLIKTRGQQVTLSCSPISGHRSVSWYQQTPGQGLQFLFEYFSETQRNKGNFPGRFSGRQFSNSRSEMNVSTLELGDSALYLCASAPRQGSYTFGSGTRLTVV.

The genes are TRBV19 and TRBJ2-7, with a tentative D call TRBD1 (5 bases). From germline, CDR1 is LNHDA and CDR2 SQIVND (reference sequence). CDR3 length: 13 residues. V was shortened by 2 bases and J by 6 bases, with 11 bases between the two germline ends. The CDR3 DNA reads TGTGCCAGTAGTATACTAGGGGTCGGCGAGCAGTACTTC. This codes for CASSILGVGEQYF.

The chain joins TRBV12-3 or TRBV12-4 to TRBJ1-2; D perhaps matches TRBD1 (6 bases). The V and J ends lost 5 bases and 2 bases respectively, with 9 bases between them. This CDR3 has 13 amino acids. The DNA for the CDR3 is TGTGCCAGCAGTATCACAGGGAACTATGGCTACACCTTC. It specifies CASSITGNYGYTF.

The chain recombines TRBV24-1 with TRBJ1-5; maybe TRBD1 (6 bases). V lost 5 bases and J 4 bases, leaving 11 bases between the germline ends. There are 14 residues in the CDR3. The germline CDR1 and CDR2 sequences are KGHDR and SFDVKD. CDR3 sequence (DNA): TGTGCCACCAGTGGGACAGCTTTAAATCAGCCCCAGCATTTT. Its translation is CATSGTALNQPQHF.

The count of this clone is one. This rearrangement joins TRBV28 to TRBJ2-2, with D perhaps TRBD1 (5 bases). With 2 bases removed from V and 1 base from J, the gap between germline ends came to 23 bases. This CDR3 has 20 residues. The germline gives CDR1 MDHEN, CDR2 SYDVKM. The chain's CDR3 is CASSLSRWSIQGLNTGELFF. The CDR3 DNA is TGTGCCAGCAGTTTAAGTAGGTGGTCGATTCAGGGATTGAACACCGGGGAGCTGTTTTTT.